Included here is one T cell receptor beta chain sequence, with context. Under the authors' procedure: Reference gene primers were amplified, and this amplification served to estimate nucleated cell counts. Sequencing was performed with immunoSEQ multiplex PCR; in TCRdb, only in-frame clones are kept and a portion is missing. V and J calls and clone size are those listed in that table; D and trimming were worked out from the DNA. The table records tens of thousands of clones, roughly nine tenths of them present only once. This entry is derived from a study of blood T cell repertoires in COVID-19. Across the whole study: Samples of COVID-19 (acute and convalescent) were obtained from the United States, Italy and Spain. T cells, B-cell-depleted T cells, or PBMCs provided the cDNA or gDNA that served as material.

Sequencing was carried out using peripheral blood. The sequence derives from a male donor with acute or convalescent COVID-19.

Here the CDR3 DNA reads TGCGCCAGCCGCCCTACAGGACGCTCTGGAAACACCATATATTTT. It codes for CASRPTGRSGNTIYF. The chain couples TRBV5-1 to TRBJ1-3; D is perhaps TRBD1 (5 bases). The CDR3 is made up of 15 amino acids. The germline CDR1 and CDR2 sequences are SGHRS and YFSETQ. Trimming pared 7 bases from V and 0 bases from J, leaving 14 bases between.